One sample yielded the 13 T cell receptor beta chains listed below, sequenced in a study of T cell repertoires in cytomegalovirus infection. MiXCR, applied by TCRdb to the reads, yields one record per CDR3 protein. The table includes about 230,000 distinct CDR3 sequences, approximately 7% detected once. The sequencing input was PBMCs. The receptors were gathered from a human donor in good health (CMV status not recorded). Some clones in this sample may be carry-over from other donors' samples.

This clonotype has at least ten counts. The gene calls are TRBV7-2 and TRBJ1-2; 8 nucleotides align to TRBD1. The germline V gene encodes CDR1 SGHTA and CDR2 FQGNSA. V lost 4 bases and J lost 5; bases outside the gene matches: 6. The CDR3 extends over 14 amino acids. CDR3 residues: CASSSIQGVYGYTF. In DNA form, the CDR3 reads TGTGCCAGCAGCTCAATACAGGGGGTATATGGCTACACCTTC.

This clonotype was recorded at least ten times. The chain combines TRBV12-3 or TRBV12-4 with TRBJ2-7; weak D call: TRBD2 (6 bases). The CDR3 is 13 residues long. The V end lost 2 bases, the J end lost 5 bases, and 10 bases lay between the germline ends. The CDR3 sequence: CASSLTSPNEQYF. The CDR3 DNA is TGTGCCAGCAGTTTAACTAGCCCCAACGAGCAGTACTTC.

This clonotype has a count of ten or more. The V call is TRBV20-1, the J call TRBJ1-3; D remains unclear. CDR3 length: 12 amino acids. The V end lost 0 bases, the J end lost 3 bases, and 3 bases lay between the germline ends. Germline lookup yields CDR1 DFQATT and CDR2 SNEGSKA (reference sequence). DNA for the CDR3: TGCAGTGCTAGAGATCTTGGAAACACCATATATTTT. Amino acids: CSARDLGNTIYF.

This clonotype was seen repeatedly, ten times or more. The rearrangement links TRBV4-1 to TRBJ1-3; D not resolved. V was cut by 5 bases and J by 8 bases, with 10 bases left in between. Germline CDR1 reads MGHRA; CDR2 reads YSYEKL. CDR3 length: 12 residues. For the CDR3, the DNA is TGCGCCAGCAGCTTAGACTTCTACACCATATATTTT. It yields the protein CASSLDFYTIYF.

The rearrangement uses TRBV30 and TRBJ2-3; TRBD2 is a possible D gene (7 bases). Trimming shortened V by 3 bases and J by 1 base, and 20 bases separated the two germline ends. CDR1 and CDR2 (germline): GTSNPN, SVGIG (reference sequence). This CDR3 has 17 residues. CDR3 DNA sequence: TGTGCCTGGAGGAGGGGGGTGGGGGGGGGCGGCACAGATACGCAGTATTTT. Translation gives CAWRRGVGGGGTDTQYF.

This clonotype was counted at least ten times. CDR3 residues: CSATSRFSGGTQETQYF. In nucleotides, the CDR3 is TGCAGTGCCACATCGAGGTTTTCGGGGGGAACACAAGAGACCCAGTACTTC. The rearrangement joins TRBV20-1 to TRBJ2-5; 7 nucleotides align to TRBD2. Germline V lookup: CDR1 DFQATT, CDR2 SNEGSKA (reference sequence). The CDR3 is made up of 17 amino acids. After removal of 6 bases from V and 2 bases from J, the junction contained 18 bases not matched to a gene.

In this sample, this clonotype turned up many times. The chain employs TRBV6-5 and TRBJ2-5; no reliable D call. Germline values: CDR1 MNHEY, CDR2 SVGAGI. There are 14 residues in the CDR3. Trimming shortened V by 5 bases and J by 1 base, and 11 bases separated the two germline ends. CDR3 DNA sequence: TGTGCCAGCAGTACCACCTGGCTCCAAGAGACCCAGTACTTC. Its translation: CASSTTWLQETQYF.

This clonotype has only a few counts. This sequence joins TRBV12-5 and TRBJ1-6; 9 bases map to TRBD1. Germline V gives CDR1 LGHNT, CDR2 FRNRAP. This CDR3 has 14 residues. V lost 7 bases and J lost 5; bases outside the gene matches: 3. The chain's CDR3 is CASARTGDNSPLHF. The CDR3 region has the DNA TGTGCTAGTGCCCGGACAGGGGATAATTCACCCCTCCACTTT.

This clonotype occurred many times. V and J are TRBV5-6 and TRBJ1-2; D is ambiguous. V dropped 0 bases and J dropped 6 bases, with 9 bases sitting between them. The V gene's germline CDR1 is SGHDT and CDR2 YYEEEE. CDR3 length equals 13 residues. CDR3 bases: TGTGCCAGCAGCTTGGGGGGAGTGGATGGCTACACCTTC. Translated: CASSLGGVDGYTF.

This clonotype was seen a few times. The rearrangement uses TRBV6-2 or TRBV6-3 and TRBJ2-1; 9 nucleotides match TRBD1. The V gene end was trimmed by 6 bases and the J gene end by 5 bases; junction bases not matched to a gene: 5. The length of the CDR3 is 14 residues. Germline V CDR1 and CDR2: MNHEY, SVGEGT. The chain's CDR3 is CASRRTGDNNEQFF. CDR3 sequence (DNA): TGTGCCAGCAGAAGGACAGGGGATAACAATGAGCAGTTCTTC.

This clonotype has a count of ten or more. This chain uses TRBV30 with TRBJ1-1; D not resolved. From germline, CDR1 is GTSNPN and CDR2 SVGIG (reference sequence). The V gene lost 3 bases and the J gene lost 1 base, with 15 bases spanning the gap. The CDR3 has 15 amino acids. The CDR3 DNA reads TGTGCCTGGAGCGACACCGGTCGTGGGAACACTGAAGCTTTCTTT. Residues: CAWSDTGRGNTEAFF.

This clonotype was recorded many times. The chain employs TRBV20-1 and TRBJ1-1; D possibly corresponds to TRBD1 (5 bases). Germline CDR1 reads DFQATT; CDR2 reads SNEGSKA (reference sequence). Trimming took off 3 bases at V and 8 bases at J, with 13 bases between the two ends. The length of the CDR3 is 12 residues. CDR3 nucleotide sequence: TGCAGTGCTAGTTGGCCAGGGAGCGAAGCTTTCTTT. As protein: CSASWPGSEAFF.

This clonotype was counted at least ten times. DNA of the CDR3: TGTGCCGCCGTCGGGGAACCTTCCTACGAGCAGTACTTC. As protein: CAAVGEPSYEQYF. The rearrangement joins TRBV10-3 to TRBJ2-7, with D possibly being TRBD2 (5 bases). The CDR3 sequence is 13 residues long. CDR1 is ENHRY and CDR2 is SYGVKD in the germline V gene. The V gene lost 11 bases and the J gene lost 1 base, with 15 bases spanning the gap.